This passage covers 11 T cell receptor beta chains from one sample sequenced in a study of blood T cell repertoires in COVID-19. Some clones are missing from TCRdb's copy, which holds only in-frame ones; the method was immunoSEQ multiplex PCR. The sample lists about 160,000 clones, approximately 84% occurring once. The specimen sequenced was peripheral blood. The origin of the receptors is a man aged 40-50 years who had recovered from COVID-19.

The CDR3 region is CASSQDIARNQPQHF. CDR3 in DNA: TGCGCCAGCAGCCAAGACATAGCCCGCAATCAGCCCCAGCATTTT. The rearrangement joins TRBV4-3 to TRBJ1-5, with no clear D. Trimming stripped 0 bases from V and 2 bases from J, with 8 bases between. CDR3 length: 15 residues. Per the germline V gene, CDR1 is LGHNA and CDR2 is YSLEER.

The rearrangement joins TRBV5-8 to TRBJ1-2, with D maybe TRBD1 (6 bases). V dropped 3 bases and J dropped 4 bases, with 13 bases sitting between them. Germline-derived CDR1 and CDR2 are SGHTS and YDEGEE. The length of the CDR3 is 14 residues. The CDR3 reads CASSSPRGIYGYTF. The CDR3 region has the DNA TGTGCCAGCAGCTCCCCGAGGGGGATCTATGGCTACACCTTC.

DNA for the CDR3: TGTGCCAGCAGCCAAGGAGGGAGGGGGTTCGGTGGAAACACCATATATTTT. This gives the protein CASSQGGRGFGGNTIYF. The rearrangement uses TRBV3-1 (or the pseudogene TRBV3-2) and TRBJ1-3; possibly TRBD1 for D (6 bases). CDR1 is LGHDT, CDR2 YNNKEL, per germline (reference sequence). V was pared by 1 base and J by 3 bases, with 16 bases between. This CDR3 comprises 17 residues.

V usage is TRBV4-2 and J usage is TRBJ1-2, with a weak D call TRBD1 (6 bases). There are 16 residues in the CDR3. V was trimmed by 4 bases and J by 2 bases, leaving 17 bases between them. Germline loops: CDR1 LGHNA, CDR2 YNFKEQ. The CDR3 nucleotides read TGTGCCAGCAGCCGAACCAAACAGGGTGCGAACTATGGCTACACCTTC. This gives the protein CASSRTKQGANYGYTF.

This rearrangement joins TRBV7-8 to TRBJ2-7; 12 bases map to TRBD1. V trimming: 2 bases; J trimming: 5 bases; junction bases outside the gene matches: 13. The CDR3 is 18 amino acids. The germline gives CDR1 SGHVS, CDR2 FQNEAQ. The CDR3 nucleotides read TGTGCCAGCAGCTTAAAGGATGTAGTTGGGACAGGGGGCAACGAGCAGTACTTC. Protein product: CASSLKDVVGTGGNEQYF.

Only one count was recorded for this clone. This chain uses TRBV30 with TRBJ2-2, with D uncertain. The V and J ends lost 0 bases and 8 bases respectively, with 4 bases between them. CDR3 length: 11 amino acids. Germline V gene lookup returns CDR1 GTSNPN and CDR2 SVGIG (reference sequence). CDR3 nucleotide sequence: TGTGCCTGGAGTGTGTCTGGGGAGCTGTTTTTT. This codes for CAWSVSGELFF.

This clone came up a few times. The V and J genes are TRBV30 and TRBJ1-6; D gene uncertain. Germline assignment: CDR1 GTSNPN and CDR2 SVGIG (reference sequence). V was trimmed by 2 bases and J by 8 bases, leaving 7 bases between them. This CDR3 has 12 residues. DNA of the CDR3: TGTGCCTGGAGTTCGTATGATTCACCCCTCCACTTT. Translation gives CAWSSYDSPLHF.

This sequence joins TRBV7-6 and TRBJ1-6, with 9 bases lining up with TRBD1. Trimming took 2 bases from V and 11 from J; bases not matched to a gene: 4. This CDR3 is 14 amino acids long. Per the germline V gene, CDR1 is SGHVS and CDR2 is FNYEAQ. CDR3 in amino acids: CASSLTGGVPPLHF. The CDR3 DNA reads as TGTGCCAGCAGCTTAACAGGGGGCGTGCCACCCCTCCACTTT.

The V call is TRBV28, the J call TRBJ2-2; D gene unclear. The CDR3 spans 13 residues. V dropped 8 bases and J dropped 0 bases, with 7 bases sitting between them. The germline V gene has CDR1 MDHEN and CDR2 SYDVKM. CDR3 amino acids: CASSLTNTGELFF. As DNA, the CDR3 is TGTGCCAGCTCACTAACGAACACCGGGGAGCTGTTTTTT.

The rearrangement uses TRBV7-8 and TRBJ2-2; D is uncertain. The length of the CDR3 is 12 residues. The germline V gene encodes CDR1 SGHVS and CDR2 FQNEAQ. The V end was cut by 0 bases, the J end by 7 bases, with 3 bases between. CDR3 in DNA: TGTGCCAGCAGCTTAGCCGGCGGGGAGCTGTTTTTT. Translated: CASSLAGGELFF.

The chain uses TRBV7-2 and TRBJ1-5, with 7 nucleotides matching TRBD1. The CDR3 loop spans 13 amino acids. Germline V gene lookup returns CDR1 SGHTA and CDR2 FQGNSA. The trim removed 4 bases at V and 4 bases at J, leaving 1 base unmatched. CDR3 DNA: TGTGCCAGCAGCTCACAGGGGAATCAGCCCCAGCATTTT. Protein: CASSSQGNQPQHF.